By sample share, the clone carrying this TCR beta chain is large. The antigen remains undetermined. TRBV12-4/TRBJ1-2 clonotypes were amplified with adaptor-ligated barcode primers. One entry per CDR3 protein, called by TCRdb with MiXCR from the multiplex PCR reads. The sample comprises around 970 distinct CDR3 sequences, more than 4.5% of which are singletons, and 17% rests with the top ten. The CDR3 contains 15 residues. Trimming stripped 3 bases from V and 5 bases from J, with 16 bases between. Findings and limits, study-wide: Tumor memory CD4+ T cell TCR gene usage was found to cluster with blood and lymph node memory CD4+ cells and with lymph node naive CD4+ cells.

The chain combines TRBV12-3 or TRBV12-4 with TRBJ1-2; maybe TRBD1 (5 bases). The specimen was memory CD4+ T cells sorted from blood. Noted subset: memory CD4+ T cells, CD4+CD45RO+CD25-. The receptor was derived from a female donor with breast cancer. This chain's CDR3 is CASSFGPGLEYGYTF. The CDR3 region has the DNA TGTGCCAGCAGTTTCGGACCAGGGTTGGAGTATGGCTACACCTTC.